This TCR beta chain comes out of a study of T cell responses to AZD1222 COVID-19 vaccine. The CDR3 loop spans 15 amino acids. The V segment lost 3 bases and the J segment 0 bases; nucleotides outside the gene matches: 1. CDR1 is SEHNR and CDR2 is FQNEAQ in the germline V gene (reference sequence). Produced via immunoSEQ multiplex PCR; TCRdb's table is partial and in-frame only. Seen here are roughly 96,000 clones, roughly 90% observed once, and the top ten hold 2.8%. The receptor was isolated from an adult in good health. The source was peripheral blood, collected on day 0 of AZD1222 vaccination. This sequence joins TRBV7-9 and TRBJ1-3, with 8 positions matching TRBD1. CDR3 sequence reads: CASSFGQGSGNTIYF. DNA for the CDR3: TGTGCCAGCAGCTTTGGACAGGGCTCTGGAAACACCATATATTTT.